A single sample gave rise to the 15 T cell receptor beta chains below, sequenced in a study of blood T cells in healthy people across ages. Then a second PCR, running about 6 to 11 cycles, was carried out with a sample-barcoded 5' primer and a J-beta primer mix. TCRdb re-derived calls from the 5' RACE reads in MiXCR, one entry per CDR3 protein. The table has roughly 1,800,000 distinct CDR3 sequences, 49% seen once. Material for sequencing was blood. These receptors originate from a woman in her 40s in good health.

V usage is TRBV6-6 and J usage is TRBJ2-1, with TRBD2 as a possible D gene (7 bases). V lost 8 bases and J lost 0, with 11 bases in between. This CDR3 contains 14 residues. Germline CDR1 and CDR2: MNHNY and SVGAGI (reference sequence). CDR3 bases: TGTGCCAGCGGGGGGGCGGGCTCCTACAATGAGCAGTTCTTC. It specifies CASGGAGSYNEQFF.

The V gene is TRBV20-1, the J gene TRBJ2-1; a possible D gene is TRBD2 (7 bases). Germline V gives CDR1 DFQATT, CDR2 SNEGSKA (reference sequence). CDR3 length equals 15 residues. V lost 1 base and J lost 9, with 19 bases in between. CDR3 protein: CSARVRGAMTREQFF. Here the CDR3 DNA reads TGCAGTGCTAGAGTTCGGGGGGCAATGACTCGTGAGCAGTTCTTC.

This clonotype was recorded many times. The rearrangement joins TRBV20-1 to TRBJ2-5, with a weak D call TRBD2 (6 bases). The CDR3 covers 13 residues. The germline V gene has CDR1 DFQATT and CDR2 SNEGSKA (reference sequence). This CDR3 reads CSAGRDFQETQYF. In DNA form, the CDR3 reads TGCAGCGCAGGAAGGGACTTTCAAGAGACCCAGTACTTC.

V gene TRBV20-1 combines with J gene TRBJ2-3, with TRBD2 matching over 7 bases. Trimming removed 4 bases from V and 7 bases from J; junction bases left unmatched: 17. Germline V CDR1 and CDR2: DFQATT, SNEGSKA (reference sequence). This CDR3 spans 16 amino acids. The chain's CDR3 is CSATLRGSGPGYTQYF. The DNA of the CDR3 is TGCAGTGCTACCCTCCGGGGTAGCGGGCCGGGGTATACGCAGTATTTT.

The CDR3 sequence: CASGGLASTDTQYF. CDR3 coding DNA: TGTGCCAGCGGGGGACTAGCCAGCACAGATACGCAGTATTTT. The chain combines TRBV27 with TRBJ2-3, with 9 nucleotides matching TRBD2. The CDR3 runs 14 residues. Germline V gene data show CDR1 as MNHEY and CDR2 as SMNVEV (reference sequence). J was trimmed by 0 bases and V by 8 bases; bases with no gene match: 3.

The gene calls are TRBV5-1 and TRBJ2-1; no clear D. CDR1 is SGHRS and CDR2 is YFSETQ in the germline V gene. The V gene lost 0 bases and the J gene lost 6 bases, with 13 bases spanning the gap. The length of the CDR3 is 15 residues. The CDR3 region has the DNA TGCGCCAGCAGCTTGGTAAGGGTGATTGGCAATGAGCAGTTCTTC. The encoded protein is CASSLVRVIGNEQFF.

This clonotype was seen more than once but under ten times. The CDR3 DNA reads as TGTGCCAGCAGCATGGTTAAAGGGGCTCAAGAGACCCAGTACTTC. Translated, it gives CASSMVKGAQETQYF. The rearrangement links TRBV7-3 to TRBJ2-5; D is perhaps TRBD1 (5 bases). Germline V gene sequence: CDR1 SGHTA, CDR2 FQGTGA. Trimming pared 5 bases from V and 2 bases from J, leaving 15 bases between. The CDR3 consists of 15 residues.

This clonotype has only a few counts. CDR3 DNA sequence: TGTGCCAGCGGAGCCCGGCGGGGGAGCTCCTACAATGAGCAGTTCTTC. Its protein product is CASGARRGSSYNEQFF. The chain combines TRBV7-2 with TRBJ2-1, with 7 bases lining up with TRBD2. V shed 8 bases, J shed 0 bases, and the junction held 10 bases outside the gene matches. Germline V gene sequence: CDR1 SGHTA, CDR2 FQGNSA. This CDR3 is built from 16 residues.

This clonotype was seen only a few times. The chain couples TRBV5-1 to TRBJ2-1, with TRBD2 matching over 13 bases. Germline V lookup: CDR1 SGHRS, CDR2 YFSETQ. The CDR3 is 17 amino acids. The J segment lost 0 bases and the V segment lost 3 bases, leaving 3 bases of the junction unmatched. The CDR3 DNA follows: TGCGCCAGCAGCTCAGGACTAGCGGGGGCCTCCTACAATGAGCAGTTCTTC. Translation gives CASSSGLAGASYNEQFF.

The V and J genes are TRBV5-1 and TRBJ1-1, with 8 bases matching TRBD1. V dropped 6 bases and J dropped 0; count of bases not matched to a gene: 7. The CDR3 runs 15 residues. Germline V gene data show CDR1 as SGHRS and CDR2 as YFSETQ. Here the CDR3 reads CASTPRTGMNTEAFF. CDR3 nucleotide sequence: TGCGCCAGCACCCCGAGGACAGGGATGAACACTGAAGCTTTCTTT. Drawing the rest from reference TRBV5-1 and TRBJ1-1, the complete variable domain is KAGVTQTPRYLIKTRGQQVTLSCSPISGHRSVSWYQQTPGQGLQFLFEYFSETQRNKGNFPGRFSGRQFSNSRSEMNVSTLELGDSALYLCASTPRTGMNTEAFFGQGTRLTVV.

The gene calls are TRBV28 and TRBJ2-1, with D possibly matching TRBD2 (6 bases). The CDR3 extends over 16 amino acids. Germline lookup yields CDR1 MDHEN and CDR2 SYDVKM. Trimming pared 3 bases from V and 7 bases from J, leaving 19 bases between. The DNA for the CDR3 is TGTGCCAGCAGTTTGGGACTTTCAAGGGCTCTGAATGAGCAGTTCTTC. This translates into CASSLGLSRALNEQFF.

This clonotype was recorded many times. The chain has TRBV7-2 and TRBJ2-3; D is perhaps TRBD1 (6 bases). Trimming removed 0 bases at V and 2 bases at J, with 9 bases between. Germline V gene sequence: CDR1 SGHTA, CDR2 FQGNSA. This CDR3 has 15 amino acids. The CDR3 DNA reads as TGTGCCAGCAGCTTAGCGAGGGGGAACACAGATACGCAGTATTTT. Protein product: CASSLARGNTDTQYF. The variable domain in full, completed from reference TRBV7-2 and TRBJ2-3, reads GAGVSQSPSNKVTEKGKDVELRCDPISGHTALYWYRQSLGQGLEFLIYFQGNSAPDKSGLPSDRFSAERTGGSVSTLTIQRTQQEDSAVYLCASSLARGNTDTQYFGPGTRLTVL.

The rearrangement joins TRBV5-1 to TRBJ2-5; no clear D gene. The CDR3 runs to 12 residues. V was cut by 3 bases and J by 9 bases, with 12 bases left in between. Germline V CDR1 and CDR2: SGHRS, YFSETQ. The CDR3 reads CASSSAGPPQYF. CDR3 bases: TGCGCCAGCAGCTCGGCCGGGCCCCCCCAGTACTTC.

The rearrangement uses TRBV20-1 and TRBJ1-5; D is possibly TRBD1 (5 bases). Germline CDR1 reads DFQATT; CDR2 reads SNEGSKA (reference sequence). The CDR3 is made up of 13 amino acids. Trimming shortened V by 3 bases and J by 7 bases, and 13 bases separated the two germline ends. DNA for the CDR3: TGCAGTGCTAGGGTAGGGGTCATGCAGCCCCAGCATTTT. Translation gives CSARVGVMQPQHF.

Points on this clonotype: Germline and junction disagree at one end, which may indicate a read error. This chain uses TRBV3-1 with TRBJ2-2; 8 nucleotides line up with TRBD2. Germline loops: CDR1 LGHDT, CDR2 YNNKEL (reference sequence). This CDR3 is built from 16 residues. CDR3 in amino acids: CASSQGSGGNTGELFF. Written as DNA, the CDR3 is TGTGCCAGCAGTCAAGGCAGCGGGGGGAACACCGGGGAGCTGTTTTTT. The complete variable domain, with remaining parts taken from reference TRBV3-1 and TRBJ2-2, reads DTAVSQTPKYLVTQMGNDKSIKCEQNLGHDTMYWYKQDSKKFLKIMFSYNNKELIINETVPNRFSPKSPDKAHLNLHINSLELGDSAVYFCASSQGSGGNTGELFFGEGSRLTVL.